The TCR beta chain described here comes from a study of graft-versus-host responses after intestinal transplantation. Only in-frame clones appear in the TCRdb table, and some are missing; sequencing was by immunoSEQ multiplex PCR. Of about 98,000 clones in the sample, 86% are singletons; the top ten hold 1.4% to 1.5%. To note about this clone: Its antigen is still unknown.

General study findings and limits: Ileal or blood samples showed some GvH clones first, and such clones were also found in recipient marrow.

The CDR3 has 14 amino acids. Germline assignment: CDR1 MNHEY and CDR2 SVGAGI. V lost 2 bases and J 7 bases, leaving 15 bases between the germline ends. The material sequenced was PBMCs, taken 255 days after intestinal transplant. The sequence was collected from a human patient who received an intestinal transplant, so some T cells may come from the graft donor. The rearrangement links TRBV6-5 to TRBJ2-7; the D gene is possibly TRBD1 (6 bases). The CDR3 loop reads CASSYRDTRGEQYF. The CDR3 DNA reads TGTGCCAGCAGTTACCGGGACACCCGAGGGGAGCAGTACTTC.